The entry below gives a single TCR beta chain sequence along with its context. Trimming cost V 4 bases and J 6 bases; bases outside gene matches: 10. The CDR3 is 17 residues long. Germline V gene data show CDR1 as SGHNT and CDR2 as YYREEE (reference sequence). The data belong to a study of control samples from healthy donors and cancer patients. Using immunoSEQ multiplex PCR, the repertoire was profiled, and TCRdb retains in-frame clones only, with some absent. Among 75,000 to 100,000 clones listed, approximately 89% were seen once. The sequence came from a man aged 50 to 59 in good health. The chain carries TRBV5-4 and TRBJ2-2; 12 nucleotides match TRBD2. Sequenced: blood. The CDR3 DNA is TGTGCCAGCAGCGGGCGAGCTAGCGGGGGGGCTCCCGGGGAGCTGTTTTTT. This translates into CASSGRASGGAPGELFF.